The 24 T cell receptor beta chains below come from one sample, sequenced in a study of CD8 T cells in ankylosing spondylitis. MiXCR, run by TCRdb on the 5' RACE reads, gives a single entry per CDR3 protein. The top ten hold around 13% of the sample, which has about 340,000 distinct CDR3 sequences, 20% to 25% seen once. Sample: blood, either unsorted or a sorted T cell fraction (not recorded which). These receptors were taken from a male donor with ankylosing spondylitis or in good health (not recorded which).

CDR3 in DNA: TGTGCCAGCAGCCCCAGGGTCCGGGACGAGCAGTACTTC. Amino acids: CASSPRVRDEQYF. This chain uses TRBV7-9 with TRBJ2-7; D perhaps matches TRBD1 (5 bases). The germline V gene has CDR1 SEHNR and CDR2 FQNEAQ (reference sequence). The CDR3 is made up of 13 amino acids. V gave up 5 bases and J gave up 5 bases, with 13 bases separating them.

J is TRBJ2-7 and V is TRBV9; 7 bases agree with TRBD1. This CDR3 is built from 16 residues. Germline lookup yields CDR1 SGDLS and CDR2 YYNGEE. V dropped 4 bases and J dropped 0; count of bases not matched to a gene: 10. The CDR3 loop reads CASSHPLTGSSYEQYF. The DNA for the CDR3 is TGTGCCAGCAGCCACCCATTGACAGGGAGCTCCTACGAGCAGTACTTC.

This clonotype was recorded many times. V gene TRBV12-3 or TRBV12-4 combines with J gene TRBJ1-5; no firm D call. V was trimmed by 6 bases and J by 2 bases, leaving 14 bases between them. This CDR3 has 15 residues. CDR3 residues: CASRGAGFGNQPQHF. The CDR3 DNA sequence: TGTGCCAGCAGGGGAGCTGGGTTTGGCAATCAGCCCCAGCATTTT.

Written as DNA, the CDR3 is TGCGCCAGCAGCCCCCGGGACAGCCGCACAGATACGCAGTATTTT. Protein product: CASSPRDSRTDTQYF. The V call is TRBV4-1, the J call TRBJ2-3; 7 nucleotides agree with TRBD1. The J segment lost 1 base and the V segment lost 4 bases, leaving 5 bases of the junction unmatched. Germline loops: CDR1 MGHRA, CDR2 YSYEKL. The CDR3 has 15 residues.

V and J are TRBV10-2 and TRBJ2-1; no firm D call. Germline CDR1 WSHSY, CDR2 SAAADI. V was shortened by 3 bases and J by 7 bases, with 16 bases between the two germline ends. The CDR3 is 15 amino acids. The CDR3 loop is CASSDPILPLNEQFF. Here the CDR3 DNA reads TGCGCCAGCAGTGACCCGATTTTACCTCTTAATGAGCAGTTCTTC.

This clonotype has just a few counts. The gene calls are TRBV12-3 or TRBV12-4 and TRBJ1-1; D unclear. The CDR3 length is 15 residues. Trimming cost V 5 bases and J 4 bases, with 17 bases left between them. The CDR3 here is CASSPPAGTSTEAFF. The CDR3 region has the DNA TGTGCCAGCAGTCCCCCCGCGGGCACATCCACTGAAGCTTTCTTT.

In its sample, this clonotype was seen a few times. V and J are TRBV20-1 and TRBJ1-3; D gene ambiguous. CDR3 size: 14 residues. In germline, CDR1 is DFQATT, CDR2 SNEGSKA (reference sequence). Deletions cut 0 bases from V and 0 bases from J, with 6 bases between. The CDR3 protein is CSAREMSSGNTIYF. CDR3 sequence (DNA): TGCAGTGCTAGAGAGATGAGCTCTGGAAACACCATATATTTT.

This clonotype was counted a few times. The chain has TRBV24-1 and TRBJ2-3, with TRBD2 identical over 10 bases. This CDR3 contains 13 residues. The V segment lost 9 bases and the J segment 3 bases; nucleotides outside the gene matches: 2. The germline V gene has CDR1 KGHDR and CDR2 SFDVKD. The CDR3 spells CATRTSGTDTQYF. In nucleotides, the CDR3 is TGTGCCACCCGGACTAGCGGAACAGATACGCAGTATTTT.

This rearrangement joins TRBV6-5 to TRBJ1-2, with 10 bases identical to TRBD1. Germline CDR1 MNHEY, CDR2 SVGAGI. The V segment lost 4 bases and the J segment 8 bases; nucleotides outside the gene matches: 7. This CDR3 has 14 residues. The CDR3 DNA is TGTGCCAGCAGTTCTGGGACAGGGGTATCGGGCTACACCTTC. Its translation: CASSSGTGVSGYTF.

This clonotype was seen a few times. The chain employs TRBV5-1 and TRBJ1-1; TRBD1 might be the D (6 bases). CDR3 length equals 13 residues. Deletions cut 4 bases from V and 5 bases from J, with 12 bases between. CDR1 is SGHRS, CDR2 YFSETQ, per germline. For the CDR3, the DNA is TGCGCCAGCAGCCCTACAGGGTCTACTGAAGCTTTCTTT. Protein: CASSPTGSTEAFF. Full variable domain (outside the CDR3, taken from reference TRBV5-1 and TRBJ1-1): KAGVTQTPRYLIKTRGQQVTLSCSPISGHRSVSWYQQTPGQGLQFLFEYFSETQRNKGNFPGRFSGRQFSNSRSEMNVSTLELGDSALYLCASSPTGSTEAFFGQGTRLTVV.

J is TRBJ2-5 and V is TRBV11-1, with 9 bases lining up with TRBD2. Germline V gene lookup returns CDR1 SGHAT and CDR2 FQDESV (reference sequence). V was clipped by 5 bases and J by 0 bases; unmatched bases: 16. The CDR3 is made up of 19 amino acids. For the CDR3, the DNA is TGTGCCAGCAGCGAAGGAGGTCCTAGCGGGGCGGTGTACCAAGAGACCCAGTACTTC. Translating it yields CASSEGGPSGAVYQETQYF.

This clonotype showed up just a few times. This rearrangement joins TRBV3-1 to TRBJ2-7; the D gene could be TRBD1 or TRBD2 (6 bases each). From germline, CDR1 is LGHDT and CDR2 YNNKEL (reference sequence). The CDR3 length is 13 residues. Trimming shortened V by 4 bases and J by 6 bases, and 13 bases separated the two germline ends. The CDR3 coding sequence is TGTGCCAGCAGCCCCGGGGGCCGAGGCGAGCAGTACTTC. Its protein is CASSPGGRGEQYF.

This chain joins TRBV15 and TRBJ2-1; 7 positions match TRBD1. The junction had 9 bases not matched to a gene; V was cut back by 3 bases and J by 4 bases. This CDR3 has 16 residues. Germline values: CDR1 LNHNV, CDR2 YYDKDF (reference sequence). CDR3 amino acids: CATSSGTVTGYNEQFF. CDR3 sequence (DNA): TGTGCCACCAGCAGTGGGACAGTGACCGGTTACAATGAGCAGTTCTTC.

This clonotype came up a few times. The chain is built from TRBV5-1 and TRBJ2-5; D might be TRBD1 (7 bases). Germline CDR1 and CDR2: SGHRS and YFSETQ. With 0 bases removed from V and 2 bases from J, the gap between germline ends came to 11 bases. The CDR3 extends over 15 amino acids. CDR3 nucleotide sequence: TGCGCCAGCAGCTTGGACCCAGGGGGGCAAGAGACCCAGTACTTC. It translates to CASSLDPGGQETQYF.

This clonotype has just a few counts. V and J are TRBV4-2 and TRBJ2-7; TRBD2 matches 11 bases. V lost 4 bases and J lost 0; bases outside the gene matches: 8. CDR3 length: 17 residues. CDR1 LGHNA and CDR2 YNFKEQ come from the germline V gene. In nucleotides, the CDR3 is TGTGCCAGCAGCCCCCCCCTAGCGGGGGGATCCTCCTACGAGCAGTACTTC. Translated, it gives CASSPPLAGGSSYEQYF.

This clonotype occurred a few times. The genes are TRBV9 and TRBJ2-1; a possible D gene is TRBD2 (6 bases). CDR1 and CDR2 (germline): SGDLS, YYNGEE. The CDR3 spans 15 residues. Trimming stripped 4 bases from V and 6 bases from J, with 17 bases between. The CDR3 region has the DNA TGTGCCAGCAGCCTCTCGGACTATCAGGGCAATGAGCAGTTCTTC. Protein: CASSLSDYQGNEQFF.

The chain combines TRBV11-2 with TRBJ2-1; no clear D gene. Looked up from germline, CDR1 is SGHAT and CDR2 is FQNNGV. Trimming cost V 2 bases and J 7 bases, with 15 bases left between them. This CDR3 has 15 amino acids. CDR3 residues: CASSLRVLNGNEQFF. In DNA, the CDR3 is TGTGCCAGCAGCTTACGGGTCTTGAATGGGAATGAGCAGTTCTTC.

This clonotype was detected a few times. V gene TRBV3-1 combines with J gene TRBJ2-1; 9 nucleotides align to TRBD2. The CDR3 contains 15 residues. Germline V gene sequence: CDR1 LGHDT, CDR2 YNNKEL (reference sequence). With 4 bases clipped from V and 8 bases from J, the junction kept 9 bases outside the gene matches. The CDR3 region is CASSRRIAGVHEQFF. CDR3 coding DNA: TGTGCCAGCAGCCGGCGTATAGCGGGGGTCCATGAGCAGTTCTTC.

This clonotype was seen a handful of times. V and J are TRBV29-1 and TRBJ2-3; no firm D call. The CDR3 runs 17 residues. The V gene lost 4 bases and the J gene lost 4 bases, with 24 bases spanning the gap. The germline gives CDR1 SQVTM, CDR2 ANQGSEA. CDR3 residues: CSVGGGPELIGADTQYF. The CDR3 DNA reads TGCAGCGTTGGTGGTGGGCCCGAACTGATTGGGGCAGATACGCAGTATTTT.

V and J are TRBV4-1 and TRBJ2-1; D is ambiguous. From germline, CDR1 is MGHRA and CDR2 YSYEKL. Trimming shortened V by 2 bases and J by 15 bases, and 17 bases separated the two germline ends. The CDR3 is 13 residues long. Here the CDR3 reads CASSQNVAARPFF. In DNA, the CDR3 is TGCGCCAGCAGCCAAAATGTGGCCGCCCGCCCGTTCTTC.

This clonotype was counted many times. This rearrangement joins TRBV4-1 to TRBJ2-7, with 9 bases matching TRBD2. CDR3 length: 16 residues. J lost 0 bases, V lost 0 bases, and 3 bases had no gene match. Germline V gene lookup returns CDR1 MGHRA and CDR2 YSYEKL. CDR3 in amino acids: CASSQDPSGVSYEQYF. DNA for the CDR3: TGCGCCAGCAGCCAAGATCCTAGCGGGGTCTCCTACGAGCAGTACTTC.

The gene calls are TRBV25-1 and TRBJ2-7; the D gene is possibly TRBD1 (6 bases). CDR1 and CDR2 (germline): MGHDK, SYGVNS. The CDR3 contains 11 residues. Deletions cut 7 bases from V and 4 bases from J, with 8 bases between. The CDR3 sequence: CASIRGYEQYF. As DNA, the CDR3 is TGTGCCAGCATCAGGGGATACGAGCAGTACTTC.

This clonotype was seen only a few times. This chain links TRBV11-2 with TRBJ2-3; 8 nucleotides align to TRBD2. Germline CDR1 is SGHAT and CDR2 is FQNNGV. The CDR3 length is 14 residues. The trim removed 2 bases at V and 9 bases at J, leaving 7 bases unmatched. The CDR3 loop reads CASSLPDGGATQYF. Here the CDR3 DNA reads TGTGCCAGCAGCTTACCCGACGGGGGGGCAACGCAGTATTTT.

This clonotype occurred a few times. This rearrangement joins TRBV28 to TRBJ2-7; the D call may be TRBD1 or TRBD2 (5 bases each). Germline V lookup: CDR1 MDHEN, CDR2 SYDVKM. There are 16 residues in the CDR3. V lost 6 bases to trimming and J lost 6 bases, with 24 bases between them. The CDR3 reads CASSLGDTGPWSEQYF. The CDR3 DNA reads TGTGCCAGCAGCCTGGGGGATACGGGTCCCTGGTCCGAGCAGTACTTC.